This T cell receptor (beta chain) was captured by sequencing in a study of cytomegalovirus exposure and HLA in healthy donors. Every donor was a healthy person donating bone marrow. The study, taken as a whole, reports: There were some V segments, including TRBV6-2 and TRBV6-3, excluded as indistinguishable.

The CDR3 contains 10 residues. The germline V and J ends were trimmed by 8 bases and 8 bases, with 9 bases remaining between them. The germline gives CDR1 MNHEY, CDR2 SVGAGI. With respect to this clone: Its matching antigen is unknown.

Researchers ran the PCR with 60 Vbeta and 13 Jbeta primers. Sequencing was performed with immunoSEQ multiplex PCR; in TCRdb, only in-frame clones are kept and a portion is missing. The top ten hold around 3.6% of the sample, which has approximately 130,000 clones, about 80% seen once. This TCR derives from a man aged 25 to 40 in good health and CMV-seronegative. What was sequenced was PBMCs. This chain links TRBV6-5 with TRBJ1-1; a possible D gene is TRBD1 (5 bases). The CDR3 coding sequence is TGTGCCAGCGGTCCAGGGGAAGCTTTCTTT. Translating gives CASGPGEAFF.